The rows below give T cell receptor beta chains drawn from one sample of a study of OX40 agonist ivuxolimab in advanced cancers. TCRdb's table, derived via immunoSEQ multiplex PCR, lists solely in-frame clones and lacks some. This table has tens of thousands of clones, 92% appearing once. Sequenced material: CD4+ or CD8+ T cells sorted from blood, taken in a trial of the OX40 agonist ivuxolimab. All receptors derive from an adult with an advanced solid tumor such as melanoma, head and neck, liver or kidney cancer. CDR3s include the opening cysteine and the closing phenylalanine or tryptophan. Fields, in order: J gene, D gene, V gene, clone size, CDR3 DNA, CDR3 protein. D genes are given only for firm matches. For some rows the clone size is stated as once, few or many, or as a class when expanded; others skip it.

j_call: TRBJ2-7
d_call: -
v_call: TRBV4-1
clone_size: -
cdr3_nt: TGCGCCAGCAGCCAAGAACGGGCCAGCACCTACGAGCAGTACTTC
cdr3_aa: CASSQERASTYEQYF

j_call: TRBJ1-2
d_call: TRBD1
v_call: TRBV6-1
clone_size: once
cdr3_nt: TGTGCCAGCAGTGAAGTGACAGGGAGTGGTAACTATGGCTACACCTTC
cdr3_aa: CASSEVTGSGNYGYTF

j_call: TRBJ1-2
d_call: -
v_call: TRBV7-9
clone_size: -
cdr3_nt: TGTGCCAGCAGCTTAGATCGGGCCGGCGGGTTCTATGGCTACACCTTC
cdr3_aa: CASSLDRAGGFYGYTF

j_call: TRBJ2-7
d_call: TRBD1
v_call: TRBV5-4
clone_size: once
cdr3_nt: TGTGCCAGCAGTTCCCCGGGACAGTCAACCTACGAGCAGTACTTC
cdr3_aa: CASSSPGQSTYEQYF

j_call: TRBJ1-5
d_call: TRBD1
v_call: TRBV6-1
clone_size: -
cdr3_nt: TGTGCCAGCAGTGATGGGACAGGACTTAATCAGCCCCAGCATTTT
cdr3_aa: CASSDGTGLNQPQHF

j_call: TRBJ2-1
d_call: TRBD2
v_call: TRBV29-1
clone_size: -
cdr3_nt: TGCAGCGCCCCAGCGGGAGGGGTCTACAATGAGCAGTTCTTC
cdr3_aa: CSAPAGGVYNEQFF

j_call: TRBJ2-7
d_call: -
v_call: TRBV5-5
clone_size: -
cdr3_nt: TGTGCCAGCAGCTTTACGCAGATGGTGGAGAAGTACTTC
cdr3_aa: CASSFTQMVEKYF

j_call: TRBJ1-3
d_call: -
v_call: TRBV23-1
clone_size: -
cdr3_nt: TGCGCCAGCAGTCCCGGCGGGTTACCCTCTGGAAACACCATATATTTT
cdr3_aa: CASSPGGLPSGNTIYF

j_call: TRBJ2-7
d_call: -
v_call: TRBV30
clone_size: -
cdr3_nt: TGTGCCTGGACCACGGCGGTGAACGAGCAGTACTTC
cdr3_aa: CAWTTAVNEQYF

j_call: TRBJ1-2
d_call: TRBD1
v_call: TRBV6-1
clone_size: -
cdr3_nt: TGTGCCAGCAGTGGACCCGGACAGGGCTATGGTGGCTACACCTTC
cdr3_aa: CASSGPGQGYGGYTF

j_call: TRBJ1-6
d_call: TRBD1
v_call: TRBV7-6
clone_size: -
cdr3_nt: TGTGCCAGCAGCGGGGGACAGGGGGCCGGGTTGGCCCTCCACTTT
cdr3_aa: CASSGGQGAGLALHF

j_call: TRBJ2-5
d_call: TRBD2
v_call: TRBV4-2
clone_size: -
cdr3_nt: TGTGCCAGCAGCGACGGACTAGCGGGGGGGAACCAAGAGACCCAGTACTTC
cdr3_aa: CASSDGLAGGNQETQYF

j_call: TRBJ2-1
d_call: TRBD2
v_call: TRBV14
clone_size: once
cdr3_nt: TGTGCCAGCAGCCAAGGGGGGACTAGCGGGAGCGGCCGAGGGGAGCAGTTCTTC
cdr3_aa: CASSQGGTSGSGRGEQFF

j_call: TRBJ2-7
d_call: -
v_call: TRBV5-6
clone_size: -
cdr3_nt: TGTGCCAGCAGCCGATGGACCTCCTACGAGCAGTACTTC
cdr3_aa: CASSRWTSYEQYF

j_call: TRBJ1-5
d_call: -
v_call: TRBV6-1
clone_size: -
cdr3_nt: TGTGCCAGCACACGACAGAGGGATCAGCCCCAGCATTTT
cdr3_aa: CASTRQRDQPQHF

j_call: TRBJ1-6
d_call: TRBD1
v_call: TRBV6-1
clone_size: -
cdr3_nt: TGTGCCAGCAGTGAGGACAGGTATAATTCACCCCTCCACTTT
cdr3_aa: CASSEDRYNSPLHF

j_call: TRBJ1-5
d_call: -
v_call: TRBV19
clone_size: -
cdr3_nt: TGTGCCAGTACCTCGGACAGACTAAATCAGCCCCAGCATTTT
cdr3_aa: CASTSDRLNQPQHF

j_call: TRBJ2-5
d_call: -
v_call: TRBV11-1
clone_size: once
cdr3_nt: TGTGCCAGCAGCTCGAACCGGGAGACCCCCTTGGGAGAGACCCAGTACTTC
cdr3_aa: CASSSNRETPLGETQYF

j_call: TRBJ1-1
d_call: -
v_call: TRBV5-1
clone_size: -
cdr3_nt: TGCGCCAGCAGCTTGGTGGGCAGCATGAACACTGAAGCTTTCTTT
cdr3_aa: CASSLVGSMNTEAFF

j_call: TRBJ1-2
d_call: -
v_call: TRBV6-1
clone_size: -
cdr3_nt: TGTGCCAGCAGTGTCAGCAGGGGTGGCTACACCTTC
cdr3_aa: CASSVSRGGYTF

j_call: TRBJ1-1
d_call: -
v_call: TRBV19
clone_size: -
cdr3_nt: TGTGCCAGTAGTATAACTCCGGGACCTATGAACACTGAAGCTTTCTTT
cdr3_aa: CASSITPGPMNTEAFF

j_call: TRBJ1-2
d_call: TRBD1
v_call: TRBV19
clone_size: -
cdr3_nt: TGTGCCAGTAGTATAGTCTGGGACAGTAGTAGCTACACCTTC
cdr3_aa: CASSIVWDSSSYTF

j_call: TRBJ2-5
d_call: -
v_call: TRBV6-6
clone_size: -
cdr3_nt: TGTGCCAGCAGTGGGGTTGGGAACCAAGAGACCCAGTACTTC
cdr3_aa: CASSGVGNQETQYF

j_call: TRBJ2-6
d_call: -
v_call: TRBV30
clone_size: -
cdr3_nt: TGTGCCTGGAGCCACGACACGGGAGGGGCCAACGTCCTGACTTTC
cdr3_aa: CAWSHDTGGANVLTF

j_call: TRBJ1-2
d_call: -
v_call: TRBV6-6
clone_size: -
cdr3_nt: TGTGCCAGCAGTTACCAGGGGCAGAATGGCTACACCTTC
cdr3_aa: CASSYQGQNGYTF

j_call: TRBJ1-2
d_call: -
v_call: TRBV11-2
clone_size: -
cdr3_nt: TGTGCCAGCAGCTCCGGGACGCCTAACTATGGCTACACCTTC
cdr3_aa: CASSSGTPNYGYTF

j_call: TRBJ1-1
d_call: TRBD1
v_call: TRBV6-6
clone_size: -
cdr3_nt: TGTGCCAGCAGCTCCTACAGACAGGGCGTGACTGAAGCTTTCTTT
cdr3_aa: CASSSYRQGVTEAFF

j_call: TRBJ1-2
d_call: TRBD1
v_call: TRBV27
clone_size: -
cdr3_nt: TGTGCCAGCAGCACTGGGGACAGGGGGCTCTCTGGCTACACCTTC
cdr3_aa: CASSTGDRGLSGYTF

j_call: TRBJ2-6
d_call: TRBD1
v_call: TRBV4-2
clone_size: -
cdr3_nt: TGTGCCAGCAGCCAAGGACCACAGGGGTCTGGGGCCAACGTCCTGACTTTC
cdr3_aa: CASSQGPQGSGANVLTF

j_call: TRBJ2-5
d_call: TRBD1
v_call: TRBV6-1
clone_size: -
cdr3_nt: TGTGCCAGCAGAACAGGGGGGAGAGAGACCCAGTACTTC
cdr3_aa: CASRTGGRETQYF

j_call: TRBJ1-5
d_call: -
v_call: TRBV6-5
clone_size: -
cdr3_nt: TGTGCCAGCAGTTCCGGGTGGGGCAATCAGCCCCAGCATTTT
cdr3_aa: CASSSGWGNQPQHF

j_call: TRBJ2-7
d_call: TRBD1
v_call: TRBV10-3
clone_size: -
cdr3_nt: TGTGCCATAAGGGACAGGGGGCCGCAGGAGCAGTACTTC
cdr3_aa: CAIRDRGPQEQYF

j_call: TRBJ2-3
d_call: TRBD2
v_call: TRBV9
clone_size: -
cdr3_nt: TGTGCCAGCAGCACAGCGGGGGGTGGCTCGGATACGCAGTATTTT
cdr3_aa: CASSTAGGGSDTQYF

j_call: TRBJ2-2
d_call: TRBD1
v_call: TRBV9
clone_size: -
cdr3_nt: TGTGCCAGCAGCGTAGAGGGACAGAGATTCACCGGGGAGCTGTTTTTT
cdr3_aa: CASSVEGQRFTGELFF

j_call: TRBJ2-2
d_call: -
v_call: TRBV5-4
clone_size: -
cdr3_nt: TGTGCCAGCAGCCCCAGGGATGGCACCGGGGAGCTGTTTTTT
cdr3_aa: CASSPRDGTGELFF

j_call: TRBJ1-5
d_call: TRBD1
v_call: TRBV10-2
clone_size: -
cdr3_nt: TGCGCCAGCATGAGGGATACAGGGGCCCAGTGGGTGGGGCAGCCCCAGCATTTT
cdr3_aa: CASMRDTGAQWVGQPQHF

j_call: TRBJ2-1
d_call: -
v_call: TRBV7-1
clone_size: -
cdr3_nt: TGTGCCAGCAGCTTTTCATGGGAGCAGTTCTTC
cdr3_aa: CASSFSWEQFF

j_call: TRBJ2-3
d_call: TRBD2
v_call: TRBV30
clone_size: -
cdr3_nt: TGTGCCTGGACCCAGGGAGCGGGGGGCACAGATACGCAGTATTTT
cdr3_aa: CAWTQGAGGTDTQYF

j_call: TRBJ2-7
d_call: -
v_call: TRBV5-8
clone_size: -
cdr3_nt: TGTGCCAGCAGCTTGGAACGGTCCACCTACGAGCAGTACTTC
cdr3_aa: CASSLERSTYEQYF

j_call: TRBJ2-5
d_call: -
v_call: TRBV19
clone_size: -
cdr3_nt: TGTGCCAGTAGTAGAGCATCTGGGGGAAACAAAAGCCAAGAGACCCAGTACTTC
cdr3_aa: CASSRASGGNKSQETQYF

j_call: TRBJ2-2
d_call: TRBD2
v_call: TRBV5-1
clone_size: -
cdr3_nt: TGCGCCAGCAGCTTAGCTAGCGGGTCCGCGAACACCGGGGAGCTGTTTTTT
cdr3_aa: CASSLASGSANTGELFF

j_call: TRBJ2-7
d_call: TRBD1
v_call: TRBV6-1
clone_size: -
cdr3_nt: TGTGCCAGCAGTCAAACGACAGGGAGATTGCACGAGCAGTACTTC
cdr3_aa: CASSQTTGRLHEQYF

j_call: TRBJ1-2
d_call: TRBD1
v_call: TRBV6-5
clone_size: -
cdr3_nt: TGTGCCAGCAGTTACTCGAGAGGGGGCGCCGAGGGCTACACCTTC
cdr3_aa: CASSYSRGGAEGYTF

j_call: TRBJ1-1
d_call: TRBD1
v_call: TRBV5-1
clone_size: -
cdr3_nt: TGCGCCAGCCAACCGGGACAGGGTGTTGGGTACACTGAAGCTTTCTTT
cdr3_aa: CASQPGQGVGYTEAFF

j_call: TRBJ2-2
d_call: TRBD2
v_call: TRBV5-4
clone_size: -
cdr3_nt: TGTGCCAGCAGGGGGACTAGCGGGAGTATAGTCGGGGAGCTGTTTTTT
cdr3_aa: CASRGTSGSIVGELFF

j_call: TRBJ1-5
d_call: -
v_call: TRBV6-1
clone_size: -
cdr3_nt: TGTGCCAGCAGCCGAGTCCCGCATCAGCCCCAGCATTTT
cdr3_aa: CASSRVPHQPQHF